These 10 T cell receptor beta chains were sequenced from one sample in a study of human T cells and chemical hapten exposure. Time point denoted: pre-sensitization, week 0. The sample's treatment: therapeutic diphenylcyclopropenone sensitization with weekly scalp DPC. TCRdb re-derived calls from the RACE reads in MiXCR, one entry per CDR3 protein. The data show 300,000 to 450,000 distinct CDR3 sequences, with roughly 6% seen just once and more than 8% held by the top ten. Sequenced material: whole blood, taken in connection with sensitization to the hapten diphenylcyclopropenone (DPC). The receptors were sampled from a woman younger than 35 with alopecia areata. Some clones in this sample may be carry-over from other donors' samples.

This clonotype was recorded many times. This chain connects TRBV24-1 to TRBJ2-1, with D maybe TRBD2 (5 bases). Trimming took off 2 bases at V and 3 bases at J, with 19 bases between the two ends. The CDR3 is 18 amino acids. CDR1 and CDR2 from the germline V gene are KGHDR and SFDVKD. In DNA, the CDR3 is TGTGCCACCAGTGATTCCCCCGGCGAGGGTGGGTACTACAATGAGCAGTTCTTC. It specifies CATSDSPGEGGYYNEQFF.

This clonotype was detected a few times. This chain links TRBV2 with TRBJ1-2; D is unresolved. Germline CDR1 SNHLY, CDR2 FYNNEI. V was pared by 7 bases and J by 4 bases, with 16 bases between. CDR3 length: 14 amino acids. CDR3 bases: TGTGCCAGCACCTGGATGGACGGCGTCTATGGCTACACCTTC. This codes for CASTWMDGVYGYTF.

This chain links TRBV7-8 with TRBJ1-1; D unclear. V lost 2 bases and J 1 base, leaving 11 bases between the germline ends. Germline V gene sequence: CDR1 SGHVS, CDR2 FQNEAQ. This CDR3 is built from 15 residues. The CDR3 sequence is CASSLNIGPNTEAFF. DNA of the CDR3: TGTGCCAGCAGCTTAAATATCGGCCCGAACACTGAAGCTTTCTTT.

The chain is built from TRBV29-1 and TRBJ2-7; 7 bases match TRBD1. CDR1 is SQVTM and CDR2 is ANQGSEA in the germline V gene. V shed 4 bases and J 0 bases; nucleotides not matched to a gene: 6. The CDR3 is 14 residues long. The CDR3 reads CSVVDWDSSYEQYF. The CDR3 DNA sequence: TGCAGCGTTGTAGACTGGGACAGCTCCTACGAGCAGTACTTC.

This clonotype was seen at least ten times. The chain carries TRBV6-2 or TRBV6-3 and TRBJ1-4; D remains unclear. Trimming pared 7 bases from V and 8 bases from J, leaving 17 bases between. Per germline, CDR1 MNHEY and CDR2 SVGEGT. CDR3 length: 14 residues. CDR3 bases: TGTGCCAGCACGCGGGAGGACGGAGGAGAAAAACTGTTTTTT. The encoded protein is CASTREDGGEKLFF.

J is TRBJ1-4 and V is TRBV2, with D unclear. CDR3 length: 14 amino acids. Germline V gene data show CDR1 as SNHLY and CDR2 as FYNNEI. The V gene lost 6 bases and the J gene lost 8 bases, with 16 bases spanning the gap. CDR3 sequence: CASRPSFAGEKLFF. CDR3 bases: TGTGCCAGCAGGCCGAGCTTCGCGGGAGAAAAACTGTTTTTT.

This clonotype has only a few counts. The chain links TRBV27 to TRBJ1-5; D perhaps matches TRBD1 (6 bases). Trimming pared 6 bases from V and 0 bases from J, leaving 24 bases between. Germline V gene lookup returns CDR1 MNHEY and CDR2 SMNVEV (reference sequence). This CDR3 has 19 residues. CDR3 sequence (DNA): TGTGCCAGCAGGGGGGCTGGATCAGTGGGGGGCTATAGCAATCAGCCCCAGCATTTT. This gives the protein CASRGAGSVGGYSNQPQHF.

CDR3 sequence (DNA): TGTGCCACCCGGGCGGGGGTAGCAGATACGCAGTATTTT. This encodes CATRAGVADTQYF. This chain uses TRBV11-1 with TRBJ2-3; 7 bases fit TRBD2. V dropped 10 bases and J dropped 4; count of bases not matched to a gene: 8. Germline-derived CDR1 and CDR2 are SGHAT and FQDESV (reference sequence). This CDR3 spans 13 amino acids.

Ten or more counts support this clonotype. The chain couples TRBV6-5 to TRBJ2-1; 9 bases line up with TRBD2. V gave up 0 bases and J gave up 6 bases; unmatched junction bases: 12. The CDR3 spans 18 residues. Germline V CDR1 and CDR2: MNHEY, SVGAGI. The CDR3 region has the DNA TGTGCCAGCAGTTACTCCATAGCGGGGGTCCCACCCGGCAATGAGCAGTTCTTC. This codes for CASSYSIAGVPPGNEQFF.

This clonotype was counted a few times. V and J are TRBV20-1 and TRBJ2-2, with 11 positions matching TRBD2. The CDR3 covers 15 residues. The V gene end was trimmed by 5 bases and the J gene end by 5 bases; junction bases not matched to a gene: 7. Germline CDR1 reads DFQATT; CDR2 reads SNEGSKA (reference sequence). DNA for the CDR3: TGCAGTGCTTCTAGCGGGGGGCTCAAAACCGGGGAGCTGTTTTTT. It codes for CSASSGGLKTGELFF.